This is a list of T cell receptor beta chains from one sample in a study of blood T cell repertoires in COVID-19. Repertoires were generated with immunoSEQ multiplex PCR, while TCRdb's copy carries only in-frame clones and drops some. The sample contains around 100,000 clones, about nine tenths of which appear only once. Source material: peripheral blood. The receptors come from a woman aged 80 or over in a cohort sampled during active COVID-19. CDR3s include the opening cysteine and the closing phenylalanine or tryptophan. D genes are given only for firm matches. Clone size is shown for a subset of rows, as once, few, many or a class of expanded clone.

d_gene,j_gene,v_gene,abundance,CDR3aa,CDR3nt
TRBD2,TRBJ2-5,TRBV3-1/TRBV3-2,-,CASSQGTSGTQETQYF,TGTGCCAGCAGCCAGGGGACTAGCGGGACCCAAGAGACCCAGTACTTC
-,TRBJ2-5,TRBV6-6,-,CASSYGQTIQETQYF,TGTGCCAGCAGTTACGGGCAAACCATTCAAGAGACCCAGTACTTC
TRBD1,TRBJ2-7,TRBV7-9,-,CASSLFGETGGYEQYF,TGTGCCAGCAGCTTATTCGGTGAGACAGGGGGCTACGAGCAGTACTTC
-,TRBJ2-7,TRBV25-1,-,CASSEGRAYEQYF,TGTGCCAGCAGTGAGGGCAGAGCCTACGAGCAGTACTTC
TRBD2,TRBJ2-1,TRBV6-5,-,CASRAGTSDYNEQFF,TGTGCCAGCAGGGCCGGGACTAGCGATTACAATGAGCAGTTCTTC
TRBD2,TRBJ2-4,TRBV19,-,CASQRGGLAGENIQYF,TGTGCCTCCCAGAGGGGAGGACTAGCGGGAGAAAACATTCAGTACTTC
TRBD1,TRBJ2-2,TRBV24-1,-,CATSDHRQGGTGELFF,TGTGCCACCAGTGACCACAGACAGGGGGGCACCGGGGAGCTGTTTTTT
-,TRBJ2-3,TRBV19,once,CASGPTGHTDTQYF,TGTGCCAGTGGCCCGACAGGTCACACAGATACGCAGTATTTT
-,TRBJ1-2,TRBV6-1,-,CASLRVGYGYTF,TGTGCCAGCCTCAGGGTTGGCTATGGCTACACCTTC
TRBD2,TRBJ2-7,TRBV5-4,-,CASSLVAGGPGEQYF,TGTGCCAGCAGCTTGGTAGCGGGAGGGCCGGGGGAGCAGTACTTC
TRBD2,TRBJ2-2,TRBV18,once,CASSSGLAGTGELFF,TGTGCCAGCTCAAGTGGGCTAGCGGGCACCGGGGAGCTGTTTTTT
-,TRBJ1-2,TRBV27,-,CASTSVASNYGYTF,TGTGCCAGCACCTCTGTGGCCAGTAACTATGGCTACACCTTC
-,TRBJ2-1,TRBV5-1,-,CASSLLRSSYNEQFF,TGCGCCAGCAGCTTGCTGAGGAGCTCCTACAATGAGCAGTTCTTC
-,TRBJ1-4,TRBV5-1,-,CASSLGQGEKLFF,TGCGCCAGCAGCTTGGGACAAGGTGAAAAACTGTTTTTT
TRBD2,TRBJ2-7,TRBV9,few,CASSGTGLAGGEQYF,TGTGCCAGCAGCGGAACGGGACTAGCGGGAGGCGAGCAGTACTTC
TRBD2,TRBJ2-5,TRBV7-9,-,CASSPGTSGGETQYF,TGTGCCAGCAGCCCTGGGACTAGCGGGGGGGAGACCCAGTACTTC
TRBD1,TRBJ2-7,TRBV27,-,CASSPGTGTSGYEQYF,TGTGCCAGCAGTCCCGGGACAGGGACCTCCGGCTACGAGCAGTACTTC
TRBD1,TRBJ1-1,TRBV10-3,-,CAISEGGRRSGQGEAFF,TGTGCCATCAGTGAAGGTGGTCGTCGGTCGGGACAGGGGGAAGCTTTCTTT
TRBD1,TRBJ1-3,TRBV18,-,CASSPDRAGNTIYF,TGTGCCAGCTCCCCGGACAGGGCTGGAAACACCATATATTTT
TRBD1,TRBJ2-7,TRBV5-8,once,CASSPDRGRYEQYF,TGTGCCAGCAGCCCCGACAGGGGCCGGTACGAGCAGTACTTC
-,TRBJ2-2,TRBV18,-,CASSPVRSSTGELFF,TGTGCCAGCTCACCGGTGAGGTCGAGCACCGGGGAGCTGTTTTTT